A selection of T cell receptor beta chains follows, all from one sample in a study of T cells in Graves' hyperthyroidism and ophthalmopathy. Each CDR3 protein gets one entry after TCRdb re-called the multiplex PCR reads with MiXCR. The data hold about 380,000 distinct CDR3 sequences, with about 18% observed a single time. Sequenced sample: blood. The receptor set was obtained from a man between 18 and 29 years old with Graves' ophthalmopathy. Both conserved end residues are part of each CDR3. The D gene is left open where the match is weak. Rows may omit the clone size; those that give it use once, few, many or a size class.

few | . | TRBJ1-1 | TRBV20-1 | TGCAGTGCCCAGGGACCGCTTAGAATGAACACTGAAGCTTTCTTT | CSAQGPLRMNTEAFF
few | . | TRBJ2-1 | TRBV4-1 | TGCGCCAGCAGCCAGCGGAGGGAGACCTACAATGAGCAGTTCTTC | CASSQRRETYNEQFF
few | TRBD1 | TRBJ2-1 | TRBV18 | TGTGCCAGCTCACCACGGACAGGCCCTTACAATGAGCAGTTCTTC | CASSPRTGPYNEQFF
many | . | TRBJ2-3 | TRBV20-1 | TGCAGTGCCCGGAGGGGGTCCGGGTATACGCAGTATTTT | CSARRGSGYTQYF
many | . | TRBJ2-3 | TRBV27 | TGTGCCAGCAGTGGGGAGGCTTACACAGATACGCAGTATTTT | CASSGEAYTDTQYF
many | . | TRBJ1-2 | TRBV3-1 | TGTGCCAGCAGCCAAGTACAGGGCATAGATGGCTACACCTTC | CASSQVQGIDGYTF
. | TRBD1 | TRBJ1-3 | TRBV9 | TGTGCCAGCAGCCAATCGACAGGGTCTGGAAACACCATATATTTT | CASSQSTGSGNTIYF
. | . | TRBJ1-3 | TRBV18 | TGTGCCAGCTCACTTGAAGGACCCCTCTCTGGAAACACCATATATTTT | CASSLEGPLSGNTIYF
few | . | TRBJ2-3 | TRBV20-1 | TGCAGTGGAAGTGGGCAGGGGAGCACAGATACGCAGTATTTT | CSGSGQGSTDTQYF
many | TRBD1 | TRBJ2-2 | TRBV28 | TGTGCCAGCAGAAGCAGGGGGCGTACCGGGGAGCTGTTTTTT | CASRSRGRTGELFF
. | . | TRBJ2-3 | TRBV7-2 | TGTGCCAGCAGCTCGTATGGGGGTGTTACGCAGTATTTT | CASSSYGGVTQYF
many | TRBD2 | TRBJ2-7 | TRBV2 | TGTGCCAGCCTACGACTAGCGGGGGCCTACGAGCAGTACTTC | CASLRLAGAYEQYF
many | . | TRBJ1-5 | TRBV12-3/TRBV12-4 | TGTGCCAGCACGACCCGGGGGGCCAGCAATCAGCCCCAGCATTTT | CASTTRGASNQPQHF
. | . | TRBJ1-3 | TRBV5-1 | TGCGCCAGCAGCTTGGACGGGGGGCCGGGAAACACCATATATTTT | CASSLDGGPGNTIYF
many | . | TRBJ1-1 | TRBV5-1 | TGCACCAGCAGCTCGCGCGACGGGGGGAACACTGAAGCTTTCTTT | CTSSSRDGGNTEAFF
once | . | TRBJ1-2 | TRBV12-3/TRBV12-4 | TGTGCCAGCAGCCCTCGCCGAGGGAGCTATGGCTACACCTTC | CASSPRRGSYGYTF
many | . | TRBJ2-1 | TRBV20-1 | TGCAGTGTTACGCCTGAGGTCGGACGGAGTGGATATGAGCAGTTCTTC | CSVTPEVGRSGYEQFF
many | . | TRBJ2-7 | TRBV6-1 | TGTGCCAGCAGCCCAAGGGCCCTCTACGAGCAGTACTTC | CASSPRALYEQYF
. | TRBD2 | TRBJ2-4 | TRBV19 | TGTGCCAGTAGTATGGGGAGCGGGGAAAACATTCAGTACTTC | CASSMGSGENIQYF
many | TRBD2 | TRBJ2-1 | TRBV7-9 | TGTGCCAGCAGTCGACTAGCGGGGGGGCCCCTAGGCCACTCCGAGCAGTTCTTC | CASSRLAGGPLGHSEQFF
. | TRBD2 | TRBJ2-3 | TRBV18 | TGTGCCAGCTCACCGCTAGCGGGGGGGCCCCCAGATACGCAGTATTTT | CASSPLAGGPPDTQYF
many | TRBD2 | TRBJ2-3 | TRBV2 | TGTGCCAGCAGTGTTATAAGCGGGGGGTTTAGCACAGATACGCAGTATTTT | CASSVISGGFSTDTQYF
. | TRBD1 | TRBJ1-3 | TRBV13 | TGTGCCAGCAGCTTAATGGGGACAGGGTTGGGAAACACCATATATTTT | CASSLMGTGLGNTIYF
many | TRBD2 | TRBJ2-3 | TRBV3-1 | TGTGCCAGCAGCCCACTAGCGGGGACCACAGATACGCAGTATTTT | CASSPLAGTTDTQYF
once | . | TRBJ1-5 | TRBV19 | TGTGCCAGTAGTAAGACAGTGTATAGCAATCAGCCCCAGCATTTT | CASSKTVYSNQPQHF
. | . | TRBJ1-6 | TRBV18 | TGTGCCAGCTCCGCGGAGCAGGGGCATTTAAATTCACCCCTCCACTTT | CASSAEQGHLNSPLHF
many | TRBD1 | TRBJ2-7 | TRBV15 | TGTGCCACCAGCAGACAGGGACAGGCTCTCTCCTACGAGCAGTACTTC | CATSRQGQALSYEQYF
many | TRBD1 | TRBJ2-7 | TRBV7-6 | TGTGCCAGCAGCCTGGGGACAGGGGGGGAACTTTCGGAGCAGTACTTC | CASSLGTGGELSEQYF
many | . | TRBJ1-2 | TRBV7-2 | TGTGCCAGCAGCTTAGTTAGTGCCAGGGGATCCTATGGCTACACCTTC | CASSLVSARGSYGYTF
many | TRBD1 | TRBJ2-7 | TRBV12-3/TRBV12-4 | TGTGCCAGCAGTTTAGCGGACAGGGAAGATGGCGAGCAGTACTTC | CASSLADREDGEQYF
many | TRBD1 | TRBJ1-3 | TRBV13 | TGTGCCAGCAGCCCTAGGGACAGCCTACAGACTGGAAACACCATATATTTT | CASSPRDSLQTGNTIYF
few | TRBD1 | TRBJ1-6 | TRBV6-2/TRBV6-3 | TGTGCCAGCAGGCAGGACAGGGATTTTCATTCACCCCTCCACTTT | CASRQDRDFHSPLHF
many | . | TRBJ2-7 | TRBV11-2 | TGTGCCAGCAGAGGAAGGGGGGGGCAGAGGGAGCAGTACTTC | CASRGRGGQREQYF
. | . | TRBJ2-2 | TRBV6-1 | TGTGCCACCCCTATAGGCAGACGCAAGCATAATCCCATTTCGAACACCGGGGAGCTGTTTTTT | CATPIGRRKHNPISNTGELFF
. | TRBD2 | TRBJ2-1 | TRBV13 | TGTGCCAGCAGCTTCGGACTAGCGGGGGTGAGCTCCTACAATGAGCAGTTCTTC | CASSFGLAGVSSYNEQFF